This T cell receptor (beta chain) was recovered during a study of T-cell memory formation after mild COVID-19. Study-level points and caveats: CD4+ bias marked clones expanding day 15 to 37, unlike balanced contracting clones. Among contracting clones, CD4+ were mainly CM/EM and CD8+ enriched in EMRA. Specificity for SARS-CoV-2 was not confirmed among the second-wave clones peaking on day 37.

TCRdb redid the calling of the 5' RACE reads with MiXCR, one entry per CDR3 protein. Among 110,000 to 150,000 distinct CDR3 sequences, more than 13% were seen once, and the ten largest hold about 27%. This clonotype was counted only a few times. Its antigen is undetermined. V shed 8 bases and J shed 2 bases, with 19 bases lying between them. The CDR3 runs 15 residues. Germline lookup yields CDR1 ENHRY and CDR2 SYGVKD. What was sequenced was PBMCs or a T cell subset sorted from them (not recorded which). This sequence was found in an adult woman who had mild COVID-19 (a few samples of this study predate the infection). Cell type and time point are not known. The chain combines TRBV10-3 with TRBJ2-7, with D maybe TRBD1 (5 bases). In DNA, the CDR3 is TGTGCCATCTCAGACTCAGGGTTTGAGGCCTACGAGCAGTACTTC. Its protein is CAISDSGFEAYEQYF.